This passage covers 22 T cell receptor beta chains from one sample sequenced in a study of CD49a tissue-resident CD8 T cells in human skin. TCRdb keeps only in-frame clones here, not all; method: immunoSEQ multiplex PCR. This sample has some 1,100 clones, with about four fifths found just once. Sequencing input: CD103- CD8+ T cells sorted from skin dermis. Every receptor here comes from a human donor in good health. The donor label of this sample is uncertain.

By proportion, this clone is large. The V call is TRBV7-9, the J call TRBJ1-1, with 7 bases that match TRBD1. Unmatched junction bases numbered 6, after V lost 5 bases and J lost 0 bases. The CDR3 is made up of 15 amino acids. Germline V CDR1 and CDR2: SEHNR, FQNEAQ (reference sequence). CDR3 in amino acids: CASSPAGGLNTEAFF. Written as DNA, the CDR3 is TGTGCCAGCAGCCCCGCAGGGGGACTGAACACTGAAGCTTTCTTT.

This rearrangement joins TRBV10-3 to TRBJ1-2; no clear D gene. CDR1 is ENHRY and CDR2 is SYGVKD in the germline V gene. The CDR3 sequence is 12 residues long. V lost 10 bases to trimming and J lost 6 bases, with 15 bases between them. CDR3 residues: CATGTGLNGYTF. In nucleotides, the CDR3 is TGTGCCACGGGTACGGGGTTGAATGGCTACACCTTC.

J is TRBJ1-2 and V is TRBV14, with D uncertain. Trimming removed 0 bases from V and 0 bases from J, with 8 bases in between. CDR1 SGHDN and CDR2 FVKESK come from the germline V gene. CDR3 length: 15 residues. The CDR3 DNA is TGTGCCAGCAGCCAAGACCCAACACCTAACTATGGCTACACCTTC. Residues: CASSQDPTPNYGYTF.

The chain is built from TRBV5-4 and TRBJ2-7, with 7 positions matching TRBD2. V lost 4 bases, J lost 0 bases, and 13 bases stayed unmatched. This CDR3 is built from 17 residues. Germline V gives CDR1 SGHNT, CDR2 YYREEE (reference sequence). The CDR3 DNA sequence: TGTGCCAGCAGCGCTCAACCTGTGGGAGGGCTCTCCTACGAGCAGTACTTC. This codes for CASSAQPVGGLSYEQYF.

This clone is labeled as hyperexpanded. V gene TRBV30 combines with J gene TRBJ2-7, with D perhaps TRBD2 (6 bases). This CDR3 spans 14 amino acids. CDR1 and CDR2 (germline): GTSNPN, SVGIG (reference sequence). V was pared by 5 bases and J by 4 bases, with 18 bases between. The CDR3 region has the DNA TGTGCCTGGGATTCGGGAGCAGATGGGTACGAGCAGTACTTC. Its protein is CAWDSGADGYEQYF.

CDR3 residues: CASSLGTSGFSSEQYF. CDR3 coding DNA: TGTGCCAGCAGTTTGGGGACTAGCGGCTTTAGCTCCGAGCAGTACTTC. The J gene is TRBJ2-7, the V gene TRBV27, with 11 bases fitting TRBD2. V trimming: 3 bases; J trimming: 6 bases; junction bases outside the gene matches: 10. This CDR3 contains 16 residues. In germline, CDR1 is MNHEY, CDR2 SMNVEV (reference sequence).

This clone appeared a few times. The chain couples TRBV10-1 to TRBJ2-7; no firm D call. The ends were cut back, 3 bases at V and 1 base at J, with 7 bases in the middle. Germline lookup yields CDR1 WNHNN and CDR2 SYGVQD (reference sequence). This CDR3 spans 13 amino acids. The CDR3 protein is CASSDPGSYEQYF. The CDR3 nucleotides read TGCGCCAGCAGTGATCCGGGTTCCTACGAGCAGTACTTC.

This chain links TRBV10-1 with TRBJ2-1; D might be TRBD1 (6 bases). There are 12 residues in the CDR3. Germline V gene sequence: CDR1 WNHNN, CDR2 SYGVQD (reference sequence). The V and J ends lost 8 bases and 9 bases respectively, with 14 bases between them. CDR3 region: CASANRASEQFF. Written as DNA, the CDR3 is TGCGCCAGCGCAAACAGGGCCAGTGAGCAGTTCTTC.

This clone was seen only a few times. J is TRBJ1-2 and V is TRBV13, with a possible D match to TRBD1 (6 bases). CDR3 size: 13 residues. Germline V gives CDR1 PRHDT, CDR2 FYEKMQ (reference sequence). Trimming cost V 6 bases and J 12 bases, with 20 bases left between them. This chain's CDR3 is CASSHGGQPQNTF. The CDR3, as DNA: TGTGCCAGCAGTCACGGCGGACAGCCCCAAAACACCTTC.

This clone was seen just once. The CDR3 is CASRSGERYGYTF. The CDR3 DNA reads TGTGCCAGCAGATCAGGGGAGCGCTATGGCTACACCTTC. This chain uses TRBV11-2 with TRBJ1-2; D may be TRBD1 (6 bases). The CDR3 consists of 13 residues. The germline gives CDR1 SGHAT, CDR2 FQNNGV. Trimming removed 6 bases from V and 4 bases from J, with 12 bases in between.

The sample holds a few counts of this clone. The genes are TRBV27 and TRBJ2-5; 11 positions match TRBD2. The CDR3 has 14 amino acids. Unmatched junction bases numbered 13, after V lost 6 bases and J lost 13 bases. CDR1 is MNHEY and CDR2 is SMNVEV in the germline V gene (reference sequence). This CDR3 reads CASRETSGTKYTYF. For the CDR3, the DNA is TGTGCCAGCAGGGAGACTAGCGGGACCAAGTATACGTACTTC.

The rearrangement joins TRBV7-6 to TRBJ2-5; possibly TRBD2 for D (6 bases). The CDR3 has 11 amino acids. Germline V lookup: CDR1 SGHVS, CDR2 FNYEAQ. The germline V and J ends were trimmed by 7 bases and 5 bases, with 8 bases remaining between them. In nucleotides, the CDR3 is TGTGCCAGCAAAGCGGGTGAGACCCAGTACTTC. Its translation is CASKAGETQYF. The entire variable domain, with the rest obtained from reference TRBV7-6 and TRBJ2-5, is as follows: GAGVSQSPRYKVTKRGQDVALRCDPISGHVSLYWYRQALGQGPEFLTYFNYEAQQDKSGLPNDRFSAERPEGSISTLTIQRTEQRDSAMYRCASKAGETQYFGPGTRLLVL.

This clone was counted a few times. This sequence joins TRBV7-9 and TRBJ2-7; TRBD1 matches 9 bases. CDR1 and CDR2 from the germline V gene are SEHNR and FQNEAQ (reference sequence). V dropped 3 bases and J dropped 2; count of bases not matched to a gene: 5. The CDR3 contains 15 residues. The CDR3 reads CASSFRDRATYEQYF. Here the CDR3 DNA reads TGTGCCAGCAGCTTCCGGGACAGGGCAACCTACGAGCAGTACTTC.

This clone has a handful of counts. CDR3 amino acids: CATRLAGYNEQFF. CDR3 DNA: TGTGCCACCAGACTAGCGGGATACAATGAGCAGTTCTTC. The chain combines TRBV19 with TRBJ2-1; 11 nucleotides line up with TRBD2. The CDR3 sequence is 13 residues long. Germline CDR1 and CDR2: LNHDA and SQIVND (reference sequence). The V gene end was trimmed by 10 bases and the J gene end by 4 bases; junction bases not matched to a gene: 3.

This clone was seen a single time. The genes are TRBV6-5 and TRBJ1-1; perhaps TRBD1 as D (5 bases). Per germline, CDR1 MNHEY and CDR2 SVGAGI. The CDR3 runs 15 residues. The V gene lost 6 bases and the J gene lost 5 bases, with 19 bases spanning the gap. The CDR3 DNA follows: TGTGCCAGCAGACCCCAGGGCAGGCCCGGTACTGAAGCTTTCTTT. Protein sequence: CASRPQGRPGTEAFF.

This clone is deemed large. This rearrangement joins TRBV4-1 to TRBJ2-7; 7 bases line up with TRBD1. The CDR3 loop spans 14 amino acids. Germline CDR1 MGHRA, CDR2 YSYEKL. J was trimmed by 3 bases and V by 4 bases; bases with no gene match: 6. CDR3 in DNA: TGCGCCAGCAGCCCAGGGGACAGCTTCTACGAGCAGTACTTC. The encoded protein is CASSPGDSFYEQYF.

The V gene is TRBV6-6, the J gene TRBJ1-1; D ambiguous. The CDR3 runs 13 residues. Germline V gives CDR1 MNHNY, CDR2 SVGAGI (reference sequence). V lost 2 bases to trimming and J lost 1 base, with 5 bases between them. The CDR3 loop is CASSYGRNTEAFF. The CDR3 nucleotides read TGTGCCAGCAGTTACGGGAGGAACACTGAAGCTTTCTTT.

The rearrangement joins TRBV5-1 to TRBJ1-1; D is perhaps TRBD1 (6 bases). The length of the CDR3 is 16 residues. V lost 4 bases to trimming and J lost 1 base, with 17 bases between them. The germline V gene encodes CDR1 SGHRS and CDR2 YFSETQ. This chain's CDR3 is CASSEAPDRKNTEAFF. The CDR3 DNA reads as TGCGCCAGCAGCGAGGCCCCGGACAGAAAGAACACTGAAGCTTTCTTT.

This chain connects TRBV5-8 to TRBJ1-6; 8 bases are a match to TRBD1. J lost 2 bases, V lost 6 bases, and 10 bases had no gene match. This CDR3 has 17 residues. The germline CDR1 and CDR2 sequences are SGHTS and YDEGEE. The CDR3 sequence: CASNHRDRIAYNSPLHF. The CDR3 DNA follows: TGTGCCAGCAACCACCGGGACAGGATTGCCTATAATTCACCCCTCCACTTT.

The chain uses TRBV27 and TRBJ2-1, with 12 nucleotides matching TRBD2. The CDR3 is 14 amino acids. Germline V lookup: CDR1 MNHEY, CDR2 SMNVEV (reference sequence). Losses at the gene ends were 5 bases for V and 9 bases for J; bases not matched to a gene: 5. CDR3 residues: CASSHGTSGFEQFF. The DNA of the CDR3 is TGTGCCAGCAGTCACGGGACTAGCGGGTTTGAGCAGTTCTTC.

Relative to its sample, this clone is large. The V and J genes are TRBV5-4 and TRBJ1-1; 7 nucleotides line up with TRBD1. CDR3 length: 13 residues. Germline V gives CDR1 SGHNT, CDR2 YYREEE (reference sequence). V was pared by 7 bases and J by 0 bases, with 3 bases of the junction left unmatched. The CDR3 DNA sequence: TGTGCCAGCCGGGGACAGATGAACACTGAAGCTTTCTTT. This sequence encodes CASRGQMNTEAFF.

The rearrangement joins TRBV6-5 to TRBJ2-7, with a possible D match to TRBD2 (5 bases). Trimming cost V 0 bases and J 3 bases, with 12 bases left between them. The germline V gene encodes CDR1 MNHEY and CDR2 SVGAGI. The length of the CDR3 is 15 residues. The CDR3 sequence is CASSYSSTGSYEQYF. The DNA of the CDR3 is TGTGCCAGCAGTTACTCGTCAACGGGAAGCTACGAGCAGTACTTC.